This T cell receptor (beta chain) comes out of a study of T cells in narcolepsy. Study-level background: Donors had narcolepsy type 1 or type 2, or were healthy controls.

Study results and caveats: Comparing one patient's CSF and blood CD4+ clonotypes highlighted HCRT- and TRIB2-specific autoreactive clonotypes.

V was shortened by 2 bases and J by 3 bases, with 8 bases between the two germline ends. CDR1 and CDR2 (germline): SQVTM, ANQGSEA. This CDR3 spans 12 amino acids. Profiled with immunoSEQ multiplex PCR; TCRdb holds only in-frame clones, not every one. The sample holds under 40,000 clones, roughly 80% seen once. In regard to this clone: Its specificity is unknown.

The rearrangement uses TRBV29-1 and TRBJ2-7; no reliable D call. The sequence was obtained from a human donor with narcolepsy. The sample taken for sequencing was CD45RA- memory CD4+ T cells from PBMCs. CDR3 DNA sequence: TGCAGCGTTGAATCCTACAGCTACGAGCAGTACTTC. Translation: CSVESYSYEQYF.